This T cell receptor (beta chain) originates from a study of cytotoxic CD8 clonotypes in ibrutinib-treated CLL. Profiled with immunoSEQ multiplex PCR; TCRdb holds only in-frame clones, not every one. This table holds roughly 70,000 clones, 80% found once. This receptor was obtained from a human donor with chronic lymphocytic leukemia. This specimen consisted of PBMCs, obtained at disease progression, from a patient treated with ibrutinib.

CDR3: CAWSALGWNTEAFF. DNA of the CDR3: TGTGCCTGGAGTGCCCTGGGCTGGAACACTGAAGCTTTCTTT. The chain links TRBV30 to TRBJ1-1; no definite D call. Trimming cost V 1 base and J 1 base, with 10 bases left between them. In germline, CDR1 is GTSNPN, CDR2 SVGIG (reference sequence). This CDR3 region has 14 residues. The whole variable domain, filled in from reference TRBV30 and TRBJ1-1, reads SQTIHQWPATLVQPVGSPLSLECTVEGTSNPNLYWYRQAAGRGLQLLFYSVGIGQISSEVPQNLSASRPQDRQFILSSKKLLLSDSGFYLCAWSALGWNTEAFFGQGTRLTVV.